Presented here are 6 T cell receptor beta chains from one specimen sequenced in a study of T cell clonality in common variable immunodeficiency. Assay: immunoSEQ multiplex PCR; the TCRdb copy retains only in-frame clones and omits some. This sample comprises about 43,000 clones, none seen once only. Material for sequencing was peripheral blood mononuclear cells. The receptors originated from a person aged 18 to 75 in good health.

This clone was counted many times. The sequence runs out 3 residues before the end of the CDR3; the remainder is reconstructed from the germline J gene. This sequence joins TRBV18 and TRBJ1-2, with 7 bases identical to TRBD1. This CDR3 has 16 residues. The V gene's germline CDR1 is KGHSH and CDR2 LQKENI. V lost 2 bases and J lost 0; bases outside the gene matches: 6. The part of the CDR3 DNA that was read is TGTGCCAGCTCACCAACACAGGGGCGACCTAACTATGGC. It encodes CASSPTQGRPNYG. The CDR3 in full is CASSPTQGRPNYGYTF.

This clone was counted at least ten times. The read stops 3 residues short of the end of the CDR3; the missing end is completed from the germline J gene. Other DNA sequences in the same sample also yield this CDR3. V usage is TRBV7-3 and J usage is TRBJ2-5; D is perhaps TRBD2 (5 bases). V lost 5 bases to trimming and J lost 5 bases, with 12 bases between them. Germline CDR1 and CDR2: SGHTA and FQGTGA. This CDR3 is 13 amino acids long. The CDR3 sequence is CASSPLGRETQYF. The CDR3 bases that were read are TGTGCCAGCAGCCCACTAGGTCGGGAGACC.

In this sample, this clone turned up a few times. CDR3 loop: CASSLAGQGVTDTQYF. The DNA read from the CDR3 is TGTGCCAGCAGCTTAGCGGGGCAGGGGGTCACAGATACG. The chain has TRBV7-6 and TRBJ2-3; 7 bases line up with TRBD1. The read finishes 3 residues shy of the CDR3 end, and the germline J gene is used to complete it. V lost 0 bases to trimming and J lost 2 bases; unmatched junction nucleotides: 5. The CDR3 sequence is 16 residues long. Germline CDR1 is SGHVS and CDR2 is FNYEAQ.

This clone showed up many times. The CDR3 goes on 3 residues after the read ends, and that part is filled in from the germline J gene. The chain uses TRBV24-1 and TRBJ1-2; a weak D match, TRBD1 (6 bases). This CDR3 spans 16 amino acids. Per the germline V gene, CDR1 is KGHDR and CDR2 is SFDVKD. The germline V and J ends were trimmed by 3 bases and 6 bases, with 19 bases remaining between them. The CDR3 DNA, read in part, is TGTGCCACCAGTGATACTAGGGACACTCTTTCGAATGGC. Amino acid sequence: CATSDTRDTLSNG. The full CDR3 protein is CATSDTRDTLSNGYTF.

This clone was observed many times. The missing CDR3 end, 3 residues past where the read stops, is filled in from the germline J gene. The chain uses TRBV5-6 and TRBJ1-4, with no clear D. The length of the CDR3 is 15 residues. Germline loops: CDR1 SGHDT, CDR2 YYEEEE. V was clipped by 4 bases and J by 0 bases, with 10 bases between them. CDR3 protein: CASSATVATNEKLFF. The DNA read from the CDR3 is TGTGCCAGCAGCGCCACAGTTGCAACTAATGAAAAA.

This clone was detected many times. The missing CDR3 end, 3 residues past where the read stops, is filled in from the germline J gene. The chain links TRBV7-3 to TRBJ1-4, with D tentatively TRBD1 (5 bases). The germline V gene has CDR1 SGHTA and CDR2 FQGTGA. The length of the CDR3 is 13 residues. V was cut by 5 bases and J by 8 bases, with 12 bases left in between. CDR3 DNA, as far as it was read: TGTGCCAGCAGCCTACCCCGGGGGGAAAAA. It translates to CASSLPRGEK. From start to end, the CDR3 is CASSLPRGEKLFF.